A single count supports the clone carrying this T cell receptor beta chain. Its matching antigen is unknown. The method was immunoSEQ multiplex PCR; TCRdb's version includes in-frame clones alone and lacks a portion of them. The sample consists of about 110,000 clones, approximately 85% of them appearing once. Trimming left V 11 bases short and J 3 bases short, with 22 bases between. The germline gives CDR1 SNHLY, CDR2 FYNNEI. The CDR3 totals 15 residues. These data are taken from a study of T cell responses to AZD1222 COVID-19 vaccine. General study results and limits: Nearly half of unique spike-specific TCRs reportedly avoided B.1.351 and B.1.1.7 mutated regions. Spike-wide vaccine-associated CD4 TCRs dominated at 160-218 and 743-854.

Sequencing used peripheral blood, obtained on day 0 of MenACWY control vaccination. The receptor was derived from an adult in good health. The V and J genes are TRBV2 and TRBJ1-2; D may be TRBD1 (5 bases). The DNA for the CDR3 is TGTGCCCAATTCTCCCCCCAGGGCCTCGACTATGGCTACACCTTC. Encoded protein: CAQFSPQGLDYGYTF.